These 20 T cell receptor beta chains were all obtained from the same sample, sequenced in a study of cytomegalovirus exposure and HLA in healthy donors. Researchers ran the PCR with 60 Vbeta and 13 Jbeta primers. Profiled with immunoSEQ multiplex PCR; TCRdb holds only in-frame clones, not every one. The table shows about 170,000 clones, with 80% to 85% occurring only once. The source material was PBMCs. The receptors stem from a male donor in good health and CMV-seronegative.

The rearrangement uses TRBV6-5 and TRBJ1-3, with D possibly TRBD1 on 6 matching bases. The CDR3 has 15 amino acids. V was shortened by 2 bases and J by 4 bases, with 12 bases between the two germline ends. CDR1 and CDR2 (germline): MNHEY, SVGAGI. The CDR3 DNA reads TGTGCCAGCAGTTACGACCGGACAGCCGGAAACACCATATATTTT. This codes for CASSYDRTAGNTIYF.

CDR3 nucleotides: TGCGCCAGCAGACCACAGGGCCGTGCCTACGAGCAGTACTTC. Amino acid sequence: CASRPQGRAYEQYF. The chain is built from TRBV5-1 and TRBJ2-5; a possible D gene is TRBD1 (6 bases). The J call may be wrong; the DNA end is better matched by TRBJ2-7. There are 14 residues in the CDR3. The V gene's germline CDR1 is SGHRS and CDR2 YFSETQ.

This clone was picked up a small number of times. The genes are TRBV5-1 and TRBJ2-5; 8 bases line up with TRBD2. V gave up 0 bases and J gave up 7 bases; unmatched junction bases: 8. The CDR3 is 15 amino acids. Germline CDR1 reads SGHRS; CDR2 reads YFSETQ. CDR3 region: CASSLGSGGAGTQYF. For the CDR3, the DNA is TGCGCCAGCAGCTTGGGCAGCGGGGGAGCGGGGACCCAGTACTTC.

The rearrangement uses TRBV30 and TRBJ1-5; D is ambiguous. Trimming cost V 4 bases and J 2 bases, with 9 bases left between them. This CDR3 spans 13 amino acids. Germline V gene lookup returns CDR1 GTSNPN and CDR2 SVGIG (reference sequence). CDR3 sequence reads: CAWTSGGNQPQHF. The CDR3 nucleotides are TGTGCCTGGACCTCCGGGGGCAATCAGCCCCAGCATTTT.

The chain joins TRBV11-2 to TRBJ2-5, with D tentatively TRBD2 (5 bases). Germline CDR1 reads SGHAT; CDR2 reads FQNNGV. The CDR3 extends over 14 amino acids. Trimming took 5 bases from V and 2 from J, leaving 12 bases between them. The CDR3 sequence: CASSQLGGQETQYF. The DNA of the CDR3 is TGTGCCAGCAGCCAACTAGGCGGACAAGAGACCCAGTACTTC.

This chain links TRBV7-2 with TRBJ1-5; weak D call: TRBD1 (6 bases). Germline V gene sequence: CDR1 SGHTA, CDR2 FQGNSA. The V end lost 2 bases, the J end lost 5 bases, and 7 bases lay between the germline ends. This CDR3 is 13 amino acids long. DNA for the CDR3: TGTGCCAGCAGCTTAAACAGGGATCAGCCCCAGCATTTT. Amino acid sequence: CASSLNRDQPQHF.

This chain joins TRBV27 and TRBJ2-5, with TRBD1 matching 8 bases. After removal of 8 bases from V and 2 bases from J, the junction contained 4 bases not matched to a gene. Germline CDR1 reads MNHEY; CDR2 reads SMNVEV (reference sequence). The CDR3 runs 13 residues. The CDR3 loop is CASRQGLQETQYF. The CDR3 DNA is TGTGCCAGCCGACAGGGGTTACAAGAGACCCAGTACTTC.

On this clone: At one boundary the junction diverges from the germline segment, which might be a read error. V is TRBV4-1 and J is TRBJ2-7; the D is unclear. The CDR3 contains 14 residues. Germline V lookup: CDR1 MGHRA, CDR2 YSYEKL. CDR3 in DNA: TGCGCCAGCAGCCAAGAACTCTCCTCCTACGAGCGGTACTTC. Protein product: CASSQELSSYERYF.

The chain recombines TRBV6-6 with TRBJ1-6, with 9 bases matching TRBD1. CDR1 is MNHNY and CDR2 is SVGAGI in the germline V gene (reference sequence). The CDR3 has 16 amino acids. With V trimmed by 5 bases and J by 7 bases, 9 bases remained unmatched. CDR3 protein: CASSQDRGGGNSPLHF. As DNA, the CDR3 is TGTGCCAGCAGTCAGGACAGGGGAGGTGGAAATTCACCCCTCCACTTT.

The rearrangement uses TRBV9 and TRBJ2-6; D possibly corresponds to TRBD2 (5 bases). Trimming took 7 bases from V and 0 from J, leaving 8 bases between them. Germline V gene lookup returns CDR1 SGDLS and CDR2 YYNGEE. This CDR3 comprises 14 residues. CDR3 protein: CASERDSGANVLTF. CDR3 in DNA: TGTGCCAGCGAACGGGACTCTGGGGCCAACGTCCTGACTTTC.

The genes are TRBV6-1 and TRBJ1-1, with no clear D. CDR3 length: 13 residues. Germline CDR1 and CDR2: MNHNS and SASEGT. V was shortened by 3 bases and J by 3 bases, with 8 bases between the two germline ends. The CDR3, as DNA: TGTGCCAGCAGTGACAGGTCTGACACTGAAGCTTTCTTT. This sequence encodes CASSDRSDTEAFF.

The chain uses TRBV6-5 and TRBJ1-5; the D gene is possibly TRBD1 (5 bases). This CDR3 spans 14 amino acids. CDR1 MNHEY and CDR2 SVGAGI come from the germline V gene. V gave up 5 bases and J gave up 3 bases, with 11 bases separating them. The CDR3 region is CASSPDSFNQPQHF. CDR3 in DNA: TGTGCCAGCAGTCCAGACAGCTTCAATCAGCCCCAGCATTTT.

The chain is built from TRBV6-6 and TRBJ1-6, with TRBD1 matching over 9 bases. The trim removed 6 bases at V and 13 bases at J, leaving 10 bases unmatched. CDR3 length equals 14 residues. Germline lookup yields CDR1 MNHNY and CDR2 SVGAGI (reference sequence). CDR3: CASRDRGPSYPLHF. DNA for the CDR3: TGTGCCAGCAGGGACAGGGGACCCTCGTATCCCCTCCACTTT.

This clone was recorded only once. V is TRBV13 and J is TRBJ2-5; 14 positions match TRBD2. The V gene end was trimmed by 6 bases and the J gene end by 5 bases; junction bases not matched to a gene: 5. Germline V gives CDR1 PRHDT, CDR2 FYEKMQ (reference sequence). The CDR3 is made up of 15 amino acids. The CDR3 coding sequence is TGTGCCAGCAGGGGGACTAGCGGGGGTACGGAGACCCAGTACTTC. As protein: CASRGTSGGTETQYF.

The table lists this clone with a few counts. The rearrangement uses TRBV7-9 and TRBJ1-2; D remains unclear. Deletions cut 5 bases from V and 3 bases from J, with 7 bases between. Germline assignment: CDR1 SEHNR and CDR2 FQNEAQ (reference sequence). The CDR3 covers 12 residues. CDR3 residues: CASSVIDYGYTF. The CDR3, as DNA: TGTGCCAGCAGCGTTATCGACTATGGCTACACCTTC.

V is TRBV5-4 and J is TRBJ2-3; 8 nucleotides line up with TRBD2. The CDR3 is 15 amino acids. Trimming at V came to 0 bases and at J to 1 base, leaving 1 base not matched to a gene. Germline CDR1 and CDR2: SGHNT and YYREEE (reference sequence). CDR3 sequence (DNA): TGTGCCAGCAGCTTGGTAGCGGGGCGCACAGATACGCAGTATTTT. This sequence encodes CASSLVAGRTDTQYF.

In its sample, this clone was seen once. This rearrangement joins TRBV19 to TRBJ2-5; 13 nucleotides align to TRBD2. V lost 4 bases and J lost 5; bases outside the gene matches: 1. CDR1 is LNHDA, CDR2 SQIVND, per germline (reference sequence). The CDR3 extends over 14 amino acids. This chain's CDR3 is CASSRGLAGETQYF. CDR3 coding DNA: TGTGCCAGTAGTAGGGGACTAGCGGGGGAGACCCAGTACTTC.

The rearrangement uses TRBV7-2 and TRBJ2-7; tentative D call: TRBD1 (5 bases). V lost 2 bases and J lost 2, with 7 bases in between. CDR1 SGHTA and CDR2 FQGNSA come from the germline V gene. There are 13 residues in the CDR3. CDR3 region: CASSLSQAYEQYF. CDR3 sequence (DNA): TGTGCCAGCAGCTTATCACAGGCCTACGAGCAGTACTTC.

The CDR3 loop reads CASRTGTTTNEKLFF. CDR3 nucleotide sequence: TGTGCCAGCAGAACAGGGACTACAACTAATGAAAAACTGTTTTTT. V usage is TRBV6-1 and J usage is TRBJ1-4, with TRBD1 as a possible D gene (6 bases). This CDR3 contains 15 residues. V dropped 6 bases and J dropped 0 bases, with 11 bases sitting between them. CDR1 and CDR2 (germline): MNHNS, SASEGT.

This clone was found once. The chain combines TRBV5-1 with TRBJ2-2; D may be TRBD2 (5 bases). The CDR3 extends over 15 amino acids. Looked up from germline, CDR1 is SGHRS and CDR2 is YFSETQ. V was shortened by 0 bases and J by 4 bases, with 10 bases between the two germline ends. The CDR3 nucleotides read TGCGCCAGCAGCTTGGGGCAGGAGGCCACCGGGGAGCTGTTTTTT. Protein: CASSLGQEATGELFF.